The present T cell receptor (beta chain) was sequenced within a study of vaccination and CD4 T cells after COVID-19. Described treatment: roughly 10-day PBMC culture with coronavirus spike peptide pools or control peptides (ViraFEST assay). This clonotype was seen only a few times. The antigen remains undetermined. Oncomine TCR Beta short-read sequencing was applied to DNA from cultured CD4+ T cells. A single record per CDR3 protein comes from TCRdb applying MiXCR to the PCR reads. The sample carries over 8,500 distinct CDR3 sequences, around two fifths recorded once. This CDR3 spans 18 amino acids. J lost 5 bases, V lost 0 bases, and 10 bases had no gene match. Germline CDR1 is DFQATT and CDR2 is SNEGSKA (reference sequence).

V gene TRBV20-1 combines with J gene TRBJ2-2; 12 nucleotides line up with TRBD2. Sequencing was performed on CD4+ T cells from blood, cultured in vitro. The sequence came from a human donor who had recovered from COVID-19. DNA for the CDR3: TGCAGTGCTAGAGATCATAGGACTAGCGGGGTTATGACCGGGGAGCTGTTTTTT. It translates to CSARDHRTSGVMTGELFF.